The clone carrying this T cell receptor beta chain occurred many times. Its antigen remains unknown. A single record per CDR3 protein comes from TCRdb applying MiXCR to the RT-PCR reads. Found here are about 620,000 distinct CDR3 sequences, approximately 11% of them singletons; the top ten hold 9.5% to 11%. The CDR3 has 17 residues. Germline-derived CDR1 and CDR2 are SGHTA and FQGNSA. V was shortened by 4 bases and J by 0 bases, with 13 bases between the two germline ends. The sample belongs to a study of response to subunit inactivated influenza vaccine. General observations from the study: Authors suggested seasonal influenza vaccinations each recruit few new T cells.

This same sample was also taken into another study, of T cells expressing NK-cell markers. That report notes: UMIs accompanied the 5'RACE template switching by which TCR beta cDNA was made. Investigators obtained TCR beta repertoires from sorted CD3+CD56+NKG2C+, CD3+CD56+NKG2C- and CD3+CD56-NKG2C+ T cells. HCMV serostatus: seven of eight sequenced donors positive, one negative. In 5 or 6 donors, dominant CD3+CD56+NKG2C+ clonotypes ranked among the top 10 CD8+ clonotypes.

This sequence was found in a man between 50 and 59 years old who received an inactivated influenza vaccine. The V and J genes are TRBV7-2 and TRBJ1-6, with a possible D match to TRBD1 (5 bases). The material sequenced was PBMCs from blood, taken on the day of vaccination. CDR3 sequence reads: CASSSNPDSSYNSPLHF. The CDR3 DNA sequence: TGTGCCAGCAGCTCCAACCCCGACAGCTCCTATAATTCACCCCTCCACTTT.